This T cell receptor beta chain was found in a study of T cell responses to AZD1222 COVID-19 vaccine. Study-wide findings and caveats: Donors were chiefly white British, with a greater number of females, and clonal diversity was perhaps underestimated.

Germline V gene data show CDR1 as SGHKS and CDR2 as YYEKEE (reference sequence). V lost 0 bases, J lost 5 bases, and 5 bases stayed unmatched. The CDR3 has 15 residues. In regard to this clone: What it binds is unknown.

Assay: immunoSEQ multiplex PCR; the TCRdb copy retains only in-frame clones and omits some. The sample comprises approximately 270,000 clones, 85% to 95% of which are singletons, and 0.55% rests with the top ten. The receptor's source is an adult who received the AZD1222 COVID-19 vaccine. J is TRBJ2-7 and V is TRBV5-5, with TRBD1 matching 10 bases. The sample consisted of peripheral blood, taken 28 days after the second AZD1222 dose. The CDR3 reads CASSLAGTGAHEQYF. In nucleotides, the CDR3 is TGTGCCAGCAGCTTGGCAGGGACAGGGGCCCACGAGCAGTACTTC.